This T cell receptor beta chain was found in a study of shared clonotypes between healthy human individuals. Study-level points and caveats: The represented genetic and exposure-history diversity was limited by the small number of donors.

As to this clone: As yet, its antigen is unknown.

Using immunoSEQ multiplex PCR, the repertoire was profiled, and TCRdb retains in-frame clones only, with some absent. The table has roughly 2,000,000 clones, just over 90% seen once. Germline values: CDR1 MNHEY, CDR2 SMNVEV (reference sequence). Trimming stripped 8 bases from V and 11 bases from J, with 18 bases between. The CDR3 is 12 amino acids. Naive CD8 cells lacked CD45RO, underwent positive selection for CCR7 and left out terminally differentiated effector memory CD45RA+ cells. This TCR was recovered from a man aged 18 to 29 in good health. Some clones in this sample may be carry-over from other donors' samples. The chain combines TRBV27 with TRBJ1-1, with D possibly TRBD1 on 5 matching bases. Sample: naive CD8+ T cells from PBMCs. The CDR3 nucleotides are TGTGCCAGCCGAAGCAGGGAGGGAGACGCTTTCTTT. Amino acids: CASRSREGDAFF.